This is a list of T cell receptor beta chains from one sample in a study of graft-versus-host responses after intestinal transplantation. No antigen has been assigned to these receptors. Repertoires were generated with immunoSEQ multiplex PCR, while TCRdb's copy carries only in-frame clones and drops some. The sample lists fewer than 110,000 clones, more than 85% occurring once. The sample was unstimulated CD8+ T cells sorted from spleen or lymph node cells, taken before intestinal transplant. All receptors derive from a human donor who received an intestinal transplant. CDR3s leave out the opening cysteine and the closing phenylalanine or tryptophan.

j_call v_call cdr3_aa
TRBJ2-1 TRBV11-2 ASSYEQGDNEQF
TRBJ1-5 TRBV4-1 ASSSSVGVNQPQH
TRBJ1-1 TRBV4-2 ASSHHGQGGSDRAF
TRBJ1-2 TRBV29-1 SVVLSTGQGWGYT
TRBJ1-5 TRBV6-5 ASSPGTASNQPQH
TRBJ1-5 TRBV9 ASSAPGQGAGPQH
TRBJ1-1 TRBV27 ASSLSGGTEAF
TRBJ1-1 TRBV6-5 ASSYGTEAF
TRBJ1-1 TRBV19 ASSNSGNTEAF
TRBJ1-1 TRBV5-8 ASSLRQVLDTEAF
TRBJ1-1 TRBV5-6 ASSWNYNTEAF
TRBJ1-6 TRBV9 ASSVDQGRNSPLH
TRBJ1-4 TRBV2 ASRSAPPWTNEKLF
TRBJ1-6 TRBV4-1 ASSQVGTNSPLH
TRBJ2-1 TRBV5-1 ASSIAGGPYNEQF
TRBJ2-2 TRBV19 ASSIRDRGYTGELF
TRBJ2-1 TRBV2 ASSELLAGGRDEQF
TRBJ1-1 TRBV12-5 ASGLTEMNTEAF
TRBJ2-2 TRBV11-2 ASSLYGELF
TRBJ1-2 TRBV9 ASSVDTGFNYGYT
TRBJ2-5 TRBV9 ASSVGTDNQETQY
TRBJ2-2 TRBV7-9 ASTSLTSGGRRELF
TRBJ1-1 TRBV6-1 ASSPGQTMNTEAF
TRBJ2-7 TRBV7-9 ASSPLTHYEQY
TRBJ2-1 TRBV5-4 ASSETENEQF
TRBJ1-6 TRBV7-3 ASSLNSRGGDNSPLH
TRBJ2-5 TRBV4-1 ASTQTGGPQETQY
TRBJ2-1 TRBV4-1 ASSQDRLSGNEQF
TRBJ1-1 TRBV7-9 ASSLGQEAF
TRBJ1-4 TRBV2 ASSSGNDEKLF
TRBJ2-3 TRBV21-1 ASSKSGPDTQY